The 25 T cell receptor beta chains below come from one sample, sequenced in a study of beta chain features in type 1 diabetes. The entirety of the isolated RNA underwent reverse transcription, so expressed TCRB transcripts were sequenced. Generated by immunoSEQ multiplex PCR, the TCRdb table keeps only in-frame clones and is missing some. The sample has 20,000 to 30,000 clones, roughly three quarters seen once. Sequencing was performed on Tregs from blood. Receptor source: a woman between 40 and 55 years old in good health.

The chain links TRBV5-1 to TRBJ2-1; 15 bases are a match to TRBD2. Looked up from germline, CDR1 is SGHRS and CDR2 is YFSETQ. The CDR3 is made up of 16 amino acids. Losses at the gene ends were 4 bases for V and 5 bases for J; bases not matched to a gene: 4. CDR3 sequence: CASSGGTSGGNNEQFF. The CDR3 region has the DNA TGCGCCAGCAGCGGAGGGACTAGCGGGGGGAACAATGAGCAGTTCTTC.

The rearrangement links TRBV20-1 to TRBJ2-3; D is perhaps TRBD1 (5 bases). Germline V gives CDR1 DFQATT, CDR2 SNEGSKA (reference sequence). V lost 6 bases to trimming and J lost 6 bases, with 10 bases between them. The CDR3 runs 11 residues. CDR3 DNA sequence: TGCAGTGCGCATCCAGGGGATACGCAGTATTTT. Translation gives CSAHPGDTQYF.

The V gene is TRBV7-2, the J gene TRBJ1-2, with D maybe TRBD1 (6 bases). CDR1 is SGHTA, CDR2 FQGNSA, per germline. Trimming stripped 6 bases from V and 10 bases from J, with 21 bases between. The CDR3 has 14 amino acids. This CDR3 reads CASSKGGVRGPYTF. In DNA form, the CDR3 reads TGTGCCAGCAGTAAAGGGGGGGTAAGGGGTCCCTACACCTTC.

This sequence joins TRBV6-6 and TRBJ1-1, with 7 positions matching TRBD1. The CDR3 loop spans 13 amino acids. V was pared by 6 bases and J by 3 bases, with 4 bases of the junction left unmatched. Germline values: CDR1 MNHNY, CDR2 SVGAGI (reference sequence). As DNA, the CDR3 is TGTGCCAGCAGCCCTCAGGGGGACACTGAAGCTTTCTTT. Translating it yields CASSPQGDTEAFF.

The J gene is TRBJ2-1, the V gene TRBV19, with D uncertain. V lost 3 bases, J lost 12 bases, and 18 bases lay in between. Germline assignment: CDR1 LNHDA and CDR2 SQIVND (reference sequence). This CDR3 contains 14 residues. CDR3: CASSISLRPGVQFF. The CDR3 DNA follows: TGTGCCAGTAGTATTTCTCTTCGGCCAGGCGTGCAGTTCTTC. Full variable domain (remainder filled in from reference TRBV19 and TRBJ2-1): DGGITQSPKYLFRKEGQNVTLSCEQNLNHDAMYWYRQDPGQGLRLIYYSQIVNDFQKGDIAEGYSVSREKKESFPLTVTSAQKNPTAFYLCASSISLRPGVQFFGPGTRLTVL.

The DNA of the CDR3 is TGCGCCAGCAGCCGACCAGACAGGGGAGGTTATGGCTACACCTTC. It encodes CASSRPDRGGYGYTF. The chain uses TRBV4-1 and TRBJ1-2; 8 bases fit TRBD1. The trim removed 4 bases at V and 5 bases at J, leaving 9 bases unmatched. CDR3 length: 15 residues. Germline values: CDR1 MGHRA, CDR2 YSYEKL.

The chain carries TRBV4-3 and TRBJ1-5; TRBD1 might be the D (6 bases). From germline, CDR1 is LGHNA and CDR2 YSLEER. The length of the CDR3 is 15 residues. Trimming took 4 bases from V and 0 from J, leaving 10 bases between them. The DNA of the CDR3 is TGCGCCAGCAGCCCGGGGACACATAGCAATCAGCCCCAGCATTTT. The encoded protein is CASSPGTHSNQPQHF.

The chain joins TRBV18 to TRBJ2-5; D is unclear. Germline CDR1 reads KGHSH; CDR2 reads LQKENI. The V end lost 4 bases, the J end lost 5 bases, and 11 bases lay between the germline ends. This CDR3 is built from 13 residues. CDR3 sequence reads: CASSRPQSETQYF. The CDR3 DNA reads TGTGCCAGCTCACGTCCACAGAGCGAGACCCAGTACTTC. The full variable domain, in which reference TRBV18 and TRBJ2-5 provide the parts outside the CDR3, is NAGVMQNPRHLVRRRGQEARLRCSPMKGHSHVYWYRQLPEEGLKFMVYLQKENIIDESGMPKERFSAEFPKEGPSILRIQQVVRGDSAAYFCASSRPQSETQYFGPGTRLLVL.

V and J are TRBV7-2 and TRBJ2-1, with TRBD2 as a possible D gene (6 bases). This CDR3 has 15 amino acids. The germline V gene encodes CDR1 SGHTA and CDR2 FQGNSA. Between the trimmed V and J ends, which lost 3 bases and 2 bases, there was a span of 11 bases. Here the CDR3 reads CASSFSGTAYNEQFF. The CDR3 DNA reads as TGTGCCAGCAGCTTTAGCGGTACAGCCTACAATGAGCAGTTCTTC.

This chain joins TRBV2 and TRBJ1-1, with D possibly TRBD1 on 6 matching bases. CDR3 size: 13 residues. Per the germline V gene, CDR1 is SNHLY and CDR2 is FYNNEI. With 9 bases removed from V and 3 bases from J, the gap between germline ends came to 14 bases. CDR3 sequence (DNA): TGTGCCAGAAAACAGGGAGTCCACACTGAAGCTTTCTTT. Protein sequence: CARKQGVHTEAFF.

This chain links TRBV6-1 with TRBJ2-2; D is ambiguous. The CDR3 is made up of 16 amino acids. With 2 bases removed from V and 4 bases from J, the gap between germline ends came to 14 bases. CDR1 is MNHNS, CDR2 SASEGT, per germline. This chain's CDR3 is CASSEPRTMRTGELFF. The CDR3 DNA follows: TGTGCCAGCAGTGAACCCCGCACTATGCGCACCGGGGAGCTGTTTTTT.

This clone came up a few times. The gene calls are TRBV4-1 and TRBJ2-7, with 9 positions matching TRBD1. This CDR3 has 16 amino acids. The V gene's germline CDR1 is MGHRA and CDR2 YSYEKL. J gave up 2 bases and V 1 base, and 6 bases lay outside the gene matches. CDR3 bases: TGCGCCAGCAGCCAAGTGCTGGGGACAGGGACCTACGAGCAGTACTTC. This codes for CASSQVLGTGTYEQYF.

CDR3 coding DNA: TGTGCCAGCAGCAGGACTAGCGGCTACAATGAGCAGTTCTTC. This translates into CASSRTSGYNEQFF. The genes are TRBV11-2 and TRBJ2-1; 10 bases agree with TRBD2. The germline gives CDR1 SGHAT, CDR2 FQNNGV. The V segment lost 5 bases and the J segment 3 bases; nucleotides outside the gene matches: 1. The CDR3 covers 14 residues.

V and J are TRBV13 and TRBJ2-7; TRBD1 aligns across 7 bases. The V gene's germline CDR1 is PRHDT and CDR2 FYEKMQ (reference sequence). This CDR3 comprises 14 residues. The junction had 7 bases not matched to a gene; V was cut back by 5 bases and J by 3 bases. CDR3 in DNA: TGTGCCAGCAGCCGAGAACGGGACAGCTACGAGCAGTACTTC. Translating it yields CASSRERDSYEQYF.

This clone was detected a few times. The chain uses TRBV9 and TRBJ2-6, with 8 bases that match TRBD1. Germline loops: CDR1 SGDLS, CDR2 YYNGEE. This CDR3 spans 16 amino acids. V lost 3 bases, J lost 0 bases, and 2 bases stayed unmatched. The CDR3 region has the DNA TGTGCCAGCAGCGGGACAGGGTACTCTGGGGCCAACGTCCTGACTTTC. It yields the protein CASSGTGYSGANVLTF.

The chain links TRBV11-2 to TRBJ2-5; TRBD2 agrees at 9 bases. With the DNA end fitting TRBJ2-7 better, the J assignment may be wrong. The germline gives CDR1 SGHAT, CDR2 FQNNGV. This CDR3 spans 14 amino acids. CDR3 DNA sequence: TGTGCCAGCAGTCACGGGACTAGCAGCTACGAGCAGTACTTC. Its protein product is CASSHGTSSYEQYF.

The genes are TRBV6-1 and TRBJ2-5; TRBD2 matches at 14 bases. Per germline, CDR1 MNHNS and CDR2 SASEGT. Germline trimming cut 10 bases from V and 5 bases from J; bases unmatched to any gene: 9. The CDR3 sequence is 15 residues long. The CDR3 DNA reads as TGTGCCATCTTCTCGGGACTAGCGGGGGCGGAGACCCAGTACTTC. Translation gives CAIFSGLAGAETQYF.

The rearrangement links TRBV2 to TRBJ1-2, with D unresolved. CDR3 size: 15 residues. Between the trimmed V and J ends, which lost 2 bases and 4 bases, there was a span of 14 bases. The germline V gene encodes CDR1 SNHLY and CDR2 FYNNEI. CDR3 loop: CASSERQDSPYGYTF. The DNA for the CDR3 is TGTGCCAGCAGTGAACGGCAGGATTCCCCCTATGGCTACACCTTC.

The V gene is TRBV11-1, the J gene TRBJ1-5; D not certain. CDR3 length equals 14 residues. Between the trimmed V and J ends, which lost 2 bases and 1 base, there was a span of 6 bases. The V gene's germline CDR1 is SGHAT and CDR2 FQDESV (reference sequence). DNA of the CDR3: TGTGCCAGCAGCTTAAGCGGCAGCAATCAGCCCCAGCATTTT. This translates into CASSLSGSNQPQHF.

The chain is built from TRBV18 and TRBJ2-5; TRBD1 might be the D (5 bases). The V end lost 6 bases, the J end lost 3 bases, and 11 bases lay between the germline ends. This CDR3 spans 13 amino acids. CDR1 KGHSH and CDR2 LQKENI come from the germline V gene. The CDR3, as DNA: TGTGCCAGCTCCCGACAGAGCGAAGAGACCCAGTACTTC. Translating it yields CASSRQSEETQYF.

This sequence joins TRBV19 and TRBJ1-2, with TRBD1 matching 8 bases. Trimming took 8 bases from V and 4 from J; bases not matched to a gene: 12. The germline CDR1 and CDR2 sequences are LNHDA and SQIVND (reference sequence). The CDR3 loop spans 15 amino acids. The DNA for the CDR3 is TGTGCCAGTCGCCTGGTGGGACAGGCAATCTATGGCTACACCTTC. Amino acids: CASRLVGQAIYGYTF.

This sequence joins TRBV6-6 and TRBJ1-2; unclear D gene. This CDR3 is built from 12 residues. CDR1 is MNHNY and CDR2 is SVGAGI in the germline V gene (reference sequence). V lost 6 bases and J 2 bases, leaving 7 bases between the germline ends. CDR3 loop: CASSLRNYGYTF. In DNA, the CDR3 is TGTGCCAGCAGCCTCCGGAACTATGGCTACACCTTC.

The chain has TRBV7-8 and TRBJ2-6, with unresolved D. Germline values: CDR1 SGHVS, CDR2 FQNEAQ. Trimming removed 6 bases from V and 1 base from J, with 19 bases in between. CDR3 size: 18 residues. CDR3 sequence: CASRILGSSESGANVLTF. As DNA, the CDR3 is TGTGCCAGCAGGATCCTGGGCTCGTCAGAATCTGGGGCCAACGTCCTGACTTTC.

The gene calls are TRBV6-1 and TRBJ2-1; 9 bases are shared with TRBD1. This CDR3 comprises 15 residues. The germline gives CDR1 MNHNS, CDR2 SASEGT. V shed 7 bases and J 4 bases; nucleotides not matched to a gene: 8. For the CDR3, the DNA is TGTGCCAGCACGGGACAGGGTTTTTTATACAATGAGCAGTTCTTC. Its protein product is CASTGQGFLYNEQFF.

CDR3 in amino acids: CASREGSPLHF. CDR3 in DNA: TGTGCCAGCAGGGAGGGGTCACCCCTCCACTTT. The chain employs TRBV6-6 and TRBJ1-6; tentatively, D is TRBD1 (5 bases). The V end lost 6 bases, the J end lost 10 bases, and 7 bases lay between the germline ends. The germline V gene encodes CDR1 MNHNY and CDR2 SVGAGI (reference sequence). The CDR3 covers 11 residues.